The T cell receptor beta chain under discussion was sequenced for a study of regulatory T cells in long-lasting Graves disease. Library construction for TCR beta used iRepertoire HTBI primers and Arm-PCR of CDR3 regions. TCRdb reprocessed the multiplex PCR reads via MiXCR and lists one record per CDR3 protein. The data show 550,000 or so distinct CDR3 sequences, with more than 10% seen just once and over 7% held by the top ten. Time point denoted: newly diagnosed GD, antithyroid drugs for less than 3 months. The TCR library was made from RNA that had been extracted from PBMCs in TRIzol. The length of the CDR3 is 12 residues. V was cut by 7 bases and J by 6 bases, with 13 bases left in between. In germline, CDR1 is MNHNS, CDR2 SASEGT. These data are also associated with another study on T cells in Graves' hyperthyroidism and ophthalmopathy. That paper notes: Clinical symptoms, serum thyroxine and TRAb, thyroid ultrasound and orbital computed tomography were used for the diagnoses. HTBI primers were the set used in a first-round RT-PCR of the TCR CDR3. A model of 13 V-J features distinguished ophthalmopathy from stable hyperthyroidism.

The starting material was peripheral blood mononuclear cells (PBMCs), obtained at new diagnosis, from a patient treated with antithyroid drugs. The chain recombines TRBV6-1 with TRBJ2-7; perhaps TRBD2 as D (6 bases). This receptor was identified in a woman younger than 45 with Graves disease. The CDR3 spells CASNHWGGEQYF. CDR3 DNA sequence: TGTGCCAGCAACCATTGGGGAGGCGAGCAGTACTTC.